Listed below are T cell receptor beta chains from one sample, sequenced in a study of blood T cell repertoires in COVID-19. The table came from immunoSEQ multiplex PCR; TCRdb's copy has only in-frame clones and leaves some out. The sample includes approximately 81,000 clones, approximately 78% of them seen just once. Sample: peripheral blood. All receptors come from a human donor in a cohort sampled during active COVID-19. Both conserved end residues are part of each CDR3. Each record gives: V gene, D gene, J gene, clone size, CDR3 DNA, CDR3 protein. D genes are given only for firm matches. Expanded clones are given a class, and other clones once, few, many or no size at all.

V gene: TRBV7-3; D gene: TRBD1; J gene: TRBJ2-2; clone size: .; CDR3 DNA: TGTGCCAGCAGCGACCGGGACAGGGGGGTTACCGGGGAGCTGTTTTTT; CDR3 protein: CASSDRDRGVTGELFF
V gene: TRBV4-2; D gene: .; J gene: TRBJ1-3; clone size: .; CDR3 DNA: TGTGCCAGCAGCCAAGAATCAGGAAACACCATATATTTT; CDR3 protein: CASSQESGNTIYF
V gene: TRBV12-3/TRBV12-4; D gene: .; J gene: TRBJ1-3; clone size: .; CDR3 DNA: TGTGCCAGCAGTTCGGGTGGAAACACCATATATTTT; CDR3 protein: CASSSGGNTIYF
V gene: TRBV19; D gene: .; J gene: TRBJ1-2; clone size: .; CDR3 DNA: TGTGCCAGTAGTCAACAGGGCGCCCTTGGCTACACCTTC; CDR3 protein: CASSQQGALGYTF
V gene: TRBV6-5; D gene: TRBD2; J gene: TRBJ2-7; clone size: .; CDR3 DNA: TGTGCCAGCAGGAGGACTAGCGGGGATACCTACGAGCAGTACTTC; CDR3 protein: CASRRTSGDTYEQYF
V gene: TRBV5-1; D gene: TRBD2; J gene: TRBJ2-7; clone size: .; CDR3 DNA: TGCGCCAGCAGCCGGGAACTAGCGGCCCCCAACGAGCAGTACTTC; CDR3 protein: CASSRELAAPNEQYF
V gene: TRBV10-1; D gene: TRBD2; J gene: TRBJ2-3; clone size: .; CDR3 DNA: TGCGCCAGCAGCGGAACTAGCGGCACAGATACGCAGTATTTT; CDR3 protein: CASSGTSGTDTQYF
V gene: TRBV4-1; D gene: .; J gene: TRBJ1-1; clone size: .; CDR3 DNA: TGCGCCAGCAGCCAAGAGGCAGGTCGCATGAACACTGAAGCTTTCTTT; CDR3 protein: CASSQEAGRMNTEAFF
V gene: TRBV7-2; D gene: TRBD1; J gene: TRBJ1-2; clone size: .; CDR3 DNA: TGTGCCAGCAGCCAACCCCGGACAGGGCGGGAACGCTACACCTTC; CDR3 protein: CASSQPRTGRERYTF
V gene: TRBV25-1; D gene: .; J gene: TRBJ1-1; clone size: .; CDR3 DNA: TGTGCCAGCAGTGACCCGTTAAAAGCTTTCTTT; CDR3 protein: CASSDPLKAFF
V gene: TRBV20-1; D gene: .; J gene: TRBJ1-2; clone size: .; CDR3 DNA: TGCAGTGCTAGTGGTGACAGCTCCCTCGGCTACACCTTC; CDR3 protein: CSASGDSSLGYTF
V gene: TRBV5-6; D gene: .; J gene: TRBJ1-2; clone size: .; CDR3 DNA: TGTGCCAGCAGCTTTACGGCAGGGTCGTATGGCTACACCTTC; CDR3 protein: CASSFTAGSYGYTF
V gene: TRBV19; D gene: TRBD1; J gene: TRBJ2-7; clone size: .; CDR3 DNA: TGTGCCAGTAGTCCCTGGACAGGGGACGTGTTGTACCACGAGCAGTACTTC; CDR3 protein: CASSPWTGDVLYHEQYF
V gene: TRBV5-1; D gene: .; J gene: TRBJ2-1; clone size: .; CDR3 DNA: TGCGCCAGCAGCCGGGGGACCGCAAACAATGAGCAGTTCTTC; CDR3 protein: CASSRGTANNEQFF
V gene: TRBV6-5; D gene: TRBD1; J gene: TRBJ1-4; clone size: once; CDR3 DNA: TGTGCCAGCAGTTCTTTGACAGGGACAAGGGAAAAACTGTTTTTT; CDR3 protein: CASSSLTGTREKLFF
V gene: TRBV28; D gene: TRBD1; J gene: TRBJ1-2; clone size: .; CDR3 DNA: TGTGCCAGCAGTACACCAGGACAGGTATTCCTGGGCTACACCTTC; CDR3 protein: CASSTPGQVFLGYTF
V gene: TRBV12-3/TRBV12-4; D gene: .; J gene: TRBJ2-7; clone size: .; CDR3 DNA: TGTGCCAGCAGTTTGGGGCAGATCTACGAGCAGTACTTC; CDR3 protein: CASSLGQIYEQYF
V gene: TRBV29-1; D gene: .; J gene: TRBJ1-5; clone size: .; CDR3 DNA: TGCAGCGTTGGGTCAGGGAAGAATCAGCCCCAGCATTTT; CDR3 protein: CSVGSGKNQPQHF
V gene: TRBV5-1; D gene: .; J gene: TRBJ2-7; clone size: .; CDR3 DNA: TGCGCCAGCAGATATGAGACAGGCTCCTACGAGCAGTACTTC; CDR3 protein: CASRYETGSYEQYF
V gene: TRBV18; D gene: .; J gene: TRBJ1-2; clone size: .; CDR3 DNA: TGTGCCAGCTCACCACCGAACGGGGTTAACTATGGCTACACCTTC; CDR3 protein: CASSPPNGVNYGYTF
V gene: TRBV5-8; D gene: .; J gene: TRBJ1-1; clone size: .; CDR3 DNA: TGTGCCAGCAGCTTGGCCGAGAGGCGGAACACTGAAGCTTTCTTT; CDR3 protein: CASSLAERRNTEAFF
V gene: TRBV7-2; D gene: .; J gene: TRBJ1-1; clone size: few; CDR3 DNA: TGTGCCAGCAGCAGCTGGAGCACTGAAGCTTTCTTT; CDR3 protein: CASSSWSTEAFF
V gene: TRBV11-2; D gene: .; J gene: TRBJ2-3; clone size: .; CDR3 DNA: TGTGCCAGCAGCTTATCGCGGCAGTCCACAGATACGCAGTATTTT; CDR3 protein: CASSLSRQSTDTQYF
V gene: TRBV10-3; D gene: .; J gene: TRBJ1-1; clone size: .; CDR3 DNA: TGTGCCATCAGACCCCCGGCGGCGAACACTGAAGCTTTCTTT; CDR3 protein: CAIRPPAANTEAFF
V gene: TRBV5-1; D gene: TRBD2; J gene: TRBJ2-3; clone size: .; CDR3 DNA: TGCGCCAGCAGCCCATCACCGGGACTAGCGCGCACTAGCACAGATACGCAGTATTTT; CDR3 protein: CASSPSPGLARTSTDTQYF
V gene: TRBV2; D gene: .; J gene: TRBJ1-1; clone size: .; CDR3 DNA: TGTGCCACCCGCCGGGGGGGAGGGACTGAAGCTTTCTTT; CDR3 protein: CATRRGGGTEAFF
V gene: TRBV7-2; D gene: TRBD1; J gene: TRBJ2-7; clone size: .; CDR3 DNA: TGTGCCAGCAGCTCCCTGACAGGGGGGTCCTACGAGCAGTACTTC; CDR3 protein: CASSSLTGGSYEQYF
V gene: TRBV19; D gene: .; J gene: TRBJ2-3; clone size: .; CDR3 DNA: TGTGCCAGTAGTAAGAGGGTCACAGATACGCAGTATTTT; CDR3 protein: CASSKRVTDTQYF
V gene: TRBV6-1; D gene: TRBD1; J gene: TRBJ2-7; clone size: .; CDR3 DNA: TGTGCCAGCAGTGCCCAGACAGGGGCCCTCGTATCCCTTGAGCAGTACTTC; CDR3 protein: CASSAQTGALVSLEQYF
V gene: TRBV11-2; D gene: .; J gene: TRBJ2-3; clone size: .; CDR3 DNA: TGTGCCAGCGGATTGGGGAGAGATACGCAGTATTTT; CDR3 protein: CASGLGRDTQYF
V gene: TRBV19; D gene: .; J gene: TRBJ1-2; clone size: .; CDR3 DNA: TGTGCCAGTACCCTCAGTGGGGAGGGAAACTATGGCTACACCTTC; CDR3 protein: CASTLSGEGNYGYTF
V gene: TRBV9; D gene: TRBD1; J gene: TRBJ1-4; clone size: once; CDR3 DNA: TGTGCCAGCAGCCCAGGGGGGCCTAATGAAAAACTGTTTTTT; CDR3 protein: CASSPGGPNEKLFF
V gene: TRBV30; D gene: .; J gene: TRBJ2-2; clone size: .; CDR3 DNA: TGTGCCTGGTGTTTTTTCGGACACATGAACACCGGGGAGCTGTTTTTT; CDR3 protein: CAWCFFGHMNTGELFF
V gene: TRBV5-6; D gene: .; J gene: TRBJ1-2; clone size: once; CDR3 DNA: TGTGCCAGCAGCTGGGGCCAGGGACAAGTTTTAGTTGGCTACACCTTC; CDR3 protein: CASSWGQGQVLVGYTF
V gene: TRBV5-1; D gene: TRBD2; J gene: TRBJ2-5; clone size: .; CDR3 DNA: TGCGCCAGCAGCTTGGACCCCCTAGCGGGGGAAGAGACCCAGTACTTC; CDR3 protein: CASSLDPLAGEETQYF
V gene: TRBV20-1; D gene: .; J gene: TRBJ1-1; clone size: .; CDR3 DNA: TGCAGTGCTAGTGGCGGGGGCGGAAACACTGAAGCTTTCTTT; CDR3 protein: CSASGGGGNTEAFF
V gene: TRBV29-1; D gene: TRBD2; J gene: TRBJ2-5; clone size: .; CDR3 DNA: TGCAGCGTTGTATTGGCCTCCGGGGGGACTCAAGAGACCCAGTACTTC; CDR3 protein: CSVVLASGGTQETQYF
V gene: TRBV6-5; D gene: .; J gene: TRBJ1-2; clone size: .; CDR3 DNA: TGTGCCAGCTCGTCCAACTCTAACTATGGCTACACCTTC; CDR3 protein: CASSSNSNYGYTF
V gene: TRBV2; D gene: .; J gene: TRBJ1-4; clone size: .; CDR3 DNA: TGTGCCAGCAGTGAATCTAGGCAGGGAGGGGAAAAACTGTTTTTT; CDR3 protein: CASSESRQGGEKLFF
V gene: TRBV6-2/TRBV6-3; D gene: .; J gene: TRBJ2-3; clone size: .; CDR3 DNA: TGTGCCAGCAGCAACTTCGGGGGTGGCACAGATACGCAGTATTTT; CDR3 protein: CASSNFGGGTDTQYF
V gene: TRBV6-5; D gene: .; J gene: TRBJ1-1; clone size: .; CDR3 DNA: TGTGCCAGCACCCCTGGAGTAGTAGCTTTCTTT; CDR3 protein: CASTPGVVAFF
V gene: TRBV9; D gene: .; J gene: TRBJ1-2; clone size: .; CDR3 DNA: TGTGCCAGCAGCCCCGCGGGGTCATATGTAGGAGGCTACACCTTC; CDR3 protein: CASSPAGSYVGGYTF
V gene: TRBV5-1; D gene: TRBD1; J gene: TRBJ1-3; clone size: .; CDR3 DNA: TGCGCCAGCAGCTACGGACAGGCCCGCTCTGGAAACACCATATATTTT; CDR3 protein: CASSYGQARSGNTIYF
V gene: TRBV13; D gene: TRBD1; J gene: TRBJ2-7; clone size: .; CDR3 DNA: TGTGCCAGCAGCCATAAAGGGGGACAGGGAGCCTACGAGCAGTACTTC; CDR3 protein: CASSHKGGQGAYEQYF
V gene: TRBV14; D gene: .; J gene: TRBJ1-5; clone size: .; CDR3 DNA: TGTGCCAGCAGCCGCGGACAGTCCCAGCCCCAGCATTTT; CDR3 protein: CASSRGQSQPQHF
V gene: TRBV27; D gene: .; J gene: TRBJ2-7; clone size: .; CDR3 DNA: TGTGCCAGCAGTCCCCTGGGGGGATTTAGCTCCTACGAGCAGTACTTC; CDR3 protein: CASSPLGGFSSYEQYF
V gene: TRBV2; D gene: TRBD1; J gene: TRBJ1-1; clone size: .; CDR3 DNA: TGTGCCAGCAGTGAGCGACAGGGGAAACTTGAAGCTTTCTTT; CDR3 protein: CASSERQGKLEAFF
V gene: TRBV2; D gene: .; J gene: TRBJ2-1; clone size: .; CDR3 DNA: TGTGCCAGCAGTGCCGACAGAATCAATGAGCAGTTCTTC; CDR3 protein: CASSADRINEQFF